Listed here are 29 T cell receptor beta chains from one sample, sequenced in a study of shared clonotypes between healthy human individuals. Repertoires were generated with immunoSEQ multiplex PCR, while TCRdb's copy carries only in-frame clones and drops some. The sample lists around 700,000 clones; approximately 79% were seen once. The sample consisted of memory CD4+ T cells sorted from blood. Subset here: CD45RA-negative fraction. These TCRs come from a woman aged 25-40 years in good health.

This chain links TRBV6-5 with TRBJ2-1; perhaps TRBD2 as D (5 bases). The CDR3 is made up of 14 amino acids. Germline V CDR1 and CDR2: MNHEY, SVGAGI. Trimming removed 2 bases at V and 4 bases at J, with 9 bases between. The DNA for the CDR3 is TGTGCCAGCAGTTACCGGGATATTTACAATGAGCAGTTCTTC. This translates into CASSYRDIYNEQFF.

Points on this clone: This sample includes further DNA sequences coding for the same CDR3. V and J are TRBV2 and TRBJ2-7; TRBD2 is a possible D gene (6 bases). The CDR3 contains 12 residues. With 2 bases removed from V and 7 bases from J, the gap between germline ends came to 9 bases. CDR1 is SNHLY and CDR2 is FYNNEI in the germline V gene. The CDR3 loop is CASSERRGEQYF. The DNA for the CDR3 is TGTGCCAGCAGTGAAAGGCGGGGTGAGCAGTACTTC.

The V call is TRBV5-1, the J call TRBJ2-3; 7 bases match TRBD2. The CDR3 is 16 amino acids. Germline V gene data show CDR1 as SGHRS and CDR2 as YFSETQ. V gave up 0 bases and J gave up 0 bases; unmatched junction bases: 4. The CDR3 region is CASSLALAESTDTQYF. As DNA, the CDR3 is TGCGCCAGCAGCTTGGCTCTAGCGGAGAGCACAGATACGCAGTATTTT.

The chain recombines TRBV5-6 with TRBJ1-4; 8 nucleotides match TRBD1. This CDR3 has 15 residues. The ends lost 4 bases at V and 8 bases at J; junction bases unmatched: 10. The V gene's germline CDR1 is SGHDT and CDR2 YYEEEE. This CDR3 reads CASSIRTGMGEKLFF. DNA of the CDR3: TGTGCCAGCAGCATTAGGACAGGGATGGGCGAAAAACTGTTTTTT.

The rearrangement uses TRBV7-9 and TRBJ2-1; possible D gene TRBD2, 5 bases. CDR1 is SEHNR, CDR2 FQNEAQ, per germline (reference sequence). With 2 bases removed from V and 9 bases from J, the gap between germline ends came to 11 bases. The CDR3 totals 13 residues. CDR3: CASSLPTRGEQFF. In DNA form, the CDR3 reads TGTGCCAGCAGCTTACCCACACGGGGTGAGCAGTTCTTC.

The chain has TRBV12-5 and TRBJ1-1; D is perhaps TRBD1 (6 bases). Germline loops: CDR1 LGHNT, CDR2 FRNRAP. CDR3 length: 14 amino acids. V was shortened by 6 bases and J by 3 bases, with 14 bases between the two germline ends. CDR3 in DNA: TGTGCTAGTGGACAGGGTAAATTGGACACTGAAGCTTTCTTT. Amino acid sequence: CASGQGKLDTEAFF.

The V gene is TRBV4-1, the J gene TRBJ1-5; a possible D gene is TRBD1 (5 bases). The CDR3 length is 17 residues. The V and J ends lost 3 bases and 8 bases respectively, with 23 bases between them. From germline, CDR1 is MGHRA and CDR2 YSYEKL. The CDR3 DNA reads as TGCGCCAGCAGCCATATCTATAAGGGACCGAGGAATGAGCCCCAGCATTTT. This encodes CASSHIYKGPRNEPQHF.

In its sample, this clone was seen a few times. The J gene is TRBJ2-7, the V gene TRBV27; 11 positions match TRBD1. The CDR3 is 16 residues long. CDR1 MNHEY and CDR2 SMNVEV come from the germline V gene (reference sequence). V shed 5 bases and J 1 base; nucleotides not matched to a gene: 7. The CDR3 DNA reads TGTGCCAGCAGTCCCCGGACAGGGGGCCTTTCCTACGAGCAGTACTTC. This sequence encodes CASSPRTGGLSYEQYF.

This clone appeared a few times. The J gene is TRBJ1-4, the V gene TRBV2; D is undetermined. The CDR3 consists of 14 residues. The V and J ends lost 8 bases and 3 bases respectively, with 13 bases between them. Per germline, CDR1 SNHLY and CDR2 FYNNEI. CDR3 loop: CASCVGQANEKLFF. The DNA of the CDR3 is TGTGCCAGCTGCGTGGGCCAGGCTAATGAAAAACTGTTTTTT.

The chain is built from TRBV2 and TRBJ1-5, with D possibly matching TRBD1 (5 bases). V was clipped by 6 bases and J by 4 bases, with 10 bases between them. The CDR3 loop spans 13 amino acids. Germline V gives CDR1 SNHLY, CDR2 FYNNEI. CDR3 DNA: TGTGCCAGCAGGTGGGACCCTAATCAGCCCCAGCATTTT. It translates to CASRWDPNQPQHF.

This clone occurred once. The J gene is TRBJ1-2, the V gene TRBV10-3; the D is unclear. From germline, CDR1 is ENHRY and CDR2 SYGVKD. V was pared by 2 bases and J by 8 bases, with 9 bases between. The CDR3 loop spans 12 amino acids. The CDR3 loop is CAISEGVGGYTF. Here the CDR3 DNA reads TGTGCCATCAGTGAGGGGGTTGGGGGCTACACCTTC.

This clone has just one count. V usage is TRBV5-6 and J usage is TRBJ1-2; D might be TRBD1 (5 bases). Trimming cost V 4 bases and J 1 base, with 11 bases left between them. This CDR3 is 14 amino acids long. The germline gives CDR1 SGHDT, CDR2 YYEEEE. The DNA of the CDR3 is TGTGCCAGCAGCCCGGGACTCCGTAACTATGGCTACACCTTC. It yields the protein CASSPGLRNYGYTF. The full variable domain, completed using reference TRBV5-6 and TRBJ1-2, is DAGVTQSPTHLIKTRGQQVTLRCSPKSGHDTVSWYQQALGQGPQFIFQYYEEEERQRGNFPDRFSGHQFPNYSSELNVNALLLGDSALYLCASSPGLRNYGYTFGSGTRLTVV.

The count of this clone is one. This chain uses TRBV10-3 with TRBJ2-5, with 8 bases aligning to TRBD2. The last part of the DNA fits TRBJ2-7 better; the J call may be wrong. This CDR3 has 15 amino acids. Germline CDR1 reads ENHRY; CDR2 reads SYGVKD. The DNA for the CDR3 is TGTGCCATCAGCCAGGGGAGCGGGAGTTTCTACGAGCAGTACTTC. Its translation is CAISQGSGSFYEQYF.

The CDR3 DNA reads TGTGCCAGCAGGCCATGGGACAGGGGGCGAGATACGCAGTATTTT. It translates to CASRPWDRGRDTQYF. This chain links TRBV28 with TRBJ2-3; 12 bases line up with TRBD1. Germline CDR1 MDHEN, CDR2 SYDVKM. The CDR3 runs to 15 residues. Unmatched junction bases numbered 6, after V lost 6 bases and J lost 5 bases.

The J gene is TRBJ2-1, the V gene TRBV9; 7 bases match TRBD2. The germline CDR1 and CDR2 sequences are SGDLS and YYNGEE. CDR3 length: 15 amino acids. V gave up 4 bases and J gave up 3 bases; unmatched junction bases: 7. This chain's CDR3 is CASSLLLADYNEQFF. CDR3 DNA: TGTGCCAGCAGCCTCCTTCTAGCGGACTACAATGAGCAGTTCTTC.

There are a few counts of this clone. This sample includes further DNA sequences coding for the same CDR3. The chain employs TRBV28 and TRBJ1-1; maybe TRBD1 (6 bases). V lost 3 bases, J lost 3 bases, and 11 bases lay in between. Per germline, CDR1 MDHEN and CDR2 SYDVKM. This CDR3 contains 14 residues. The CDR3: CASSLGRGDTEAFF. Written as DNA, the CDR3 is TGTGCCAGCAGTTTGGGGAGGGGGGACACTGAAGCTTTCTTT.

The chain's CDR3 is CAISAGGEKLFF. DNA for the CDR3: TGTGCCATCTCAGCAGGGGGAGAAAAACTGTTTTTT. This chain connects TRBV10-3 to TRBJ1-4, with 7 bases fitting TRBD1. Germline-derived CDR1 and CDR2 are ENHRY and SYGVKD. After removal of 8 bases from V and 8 bases from J, the junction contained 5 bases not matched to a gene. This CDR3 spans 12 amino acids.

V gene TRBV2 combines with J gene TRBJ2-7; tentatively, D is TRBD2 (5 bases). V was shortened by 8 bases and J by 7 bases, with 15 bases between the two germline ends. The CDR3 totals 12 residues. Germline V gene lookup returns CDR1 SNHLY and CDR2 FYNNEI. The CDR3 spells CASEFPSGEQYF. In nucleotides, the CDR3 is TGTGCCAGCGAGTTCCCCTCGGGGGAGCAGTACTTC.

This chain joins TRBV27 and TRBJ2-2; TRBD2 agrees at 7 bases. V gave up 5 bases and J gave up 7 bases; unmatched junction bases: 16. CDR1 and CDR2 from the germline V gene are MNHEY and SMNVEV (reference sequence). There are 17 residues in the CDR3. Here the CDR3 reads CASSPTLAATTFGELFF. The CDR3 DNA reads TGTGCCAGCAGTCCGACTCTAGCGGCCACCACCTTCGGGGAGCTGTTTTTT.

This clone is a singleton in its sample. The chain employs TRBV6-1 and TRBJ2-1; TRBD1 agrees at 7 bases. The CDR3 has 15 amino acids. CDR1 and CDR2 (germline): MNHNS, SASEGT. V shed 10 bases, J shed 0 bases, and the junction held 9 bases outside the gene matches. In nucleotides, the CDR3 is TGTGCCACCCGGACGGGACAGCTCTCCTACAATGAGCAGTTCTTC. Its protein is CATRTGQLSYNEQFF.

This chain joins TRBV28 and TRBJ2-1, with 9 bases matching TRBD2. Losses at the gene ends were 3 bases for V and 3 bases for J; bases not matched to a gene: 6. The germline CDR1 and CDR2 sequences are MDHEN and SYDVKM. CDR3 length: 16 residues. The CDR3 region is CASSLPTSGLYNEQFF. The CDR3 DNA sequence: TGTGCCAGCAGTTTGCCGACTAGCGGCCTCTACAATGAGCAGTTCTTC.

This chain connects TRBV2 to TRBJ2-7; D call uncertain. Germline-derived CDR1 and CDR2 are SNHLY and FYNNEI. The V end lost 3 bases, the J end lost 3 bases, and 9 bases lay between the germline ends. The CDR3 totals 13 residues. CDR3 protein: CASSDYSRYEQYF. CDR3 DNA: TGTGCCAGCAGTGACTACTCTCGCTACGAGCAGTACTTC.

The chain employs TRBV4-1 and TRBJ2-7, with D maybe TRBD2 (5 bases). Per germline, CDR1 MGHRA and CDR2 YSYEKL. Trimming stripped 0 bases from V and 3 bases from J, with 15 bases between. CDR3 length: 16 residues. This CDR3 reads CASSQDRTGSIYEQYF. DNA for the CDR3: TGCGCCAGCAGCCAAGATAGAACGGGGAGCATCTACGAGCAGTACTTC.

V is TRBV6-4 and J is TRBJ2-1; the match to TRBD1 covers 10 bases. Germline V gene data show CDR1 as MRHNA and CDR2 as SNTAGT. The trim removed 0 bases at V and 4 bases at J, leaving 9 bases unmatched. The CDR3 contains 18 residues. CDR3 sequence (DNA): TGTGCCAGCAGTGACTCGACGCTGGACAGGGGGGGTTACAATGAGCAGTTCTTC. Its translation: CASSDSTLDRGGYNEQFF.

Concerning this clone: An end of the junction differs from the germline gene, which may be a read error. In nucleotides, the CDR3 is TGTGCCAGCAGTGCTGGGGACTCAACGCCTTTCCAGGGGAGATTT. Protein product: CASSAGDSTPFQGRF. The V gene is TRBV28, the J gene TRBJ1-3, with D possibly matching TRBD1 (6 bases). CDR1 is MDHEN, CDR2 SYDVKM, per germline. The CDR3 runs 15 residues.

This clone was picked up a small number of times. The J gene is TRBJ2-5, the V gene TRBV5-1; 9 nucleotides align to TRBD2. In germline, CDR1 is SGHRS, CDR2 YFSETQ. Losses at the gene ends were 0 bases for V and 0 bases for J; bases not matched to a gene: 6. This CDR3 has 17 residues. The CDR3 region has the DNA TGCGCCAGCAGCTTGGTGGTCTCTAGCGGGAACCAAGAGACCCAGTACTTC. Its protein product is CASSLVVSSGNQETQYF.

Turning to this clone: Other DNA sequences in the same sample also yield this CDR3. The J gene is TRBJ2-7, the V gene TRBV18; possibly TRBD1 or TRBD2 for D (5 bases each). This CDR3 is 14 amino acids long. Trimming stripped 3 bases from V and 0 bases from J, with 9 bases between. The germline V gene encodes CDR1 KGHSH and CDR2 LQKENI. CDR3 protein: CASSPGDGSYEQYF. The CDR3 bases are TGTGCCAGCTCACCCGGGGACGGCTCCTACGAGCAGTACTTC.

This sequence joins TRBV28 and TRBJ1-4, with D perhaps matching TRBD1 (6 bases). In germline, CDR1 is MDHEN, CDR2 SYDVKM. The CDR3 contains 16 residues. V dropped 5 bases and J dropped 4 bases, with 17 bases sitting between them. Here the CDR3 reads CASSGGGGGRNEKLFF. CDR3 coding DNA: TGTGCCAGCAGTGGAGGGGGAGGGGGACGTAATGAAAAACTGTTTTTT.

The rearrangement joins TRBV27 to TRBJ2-7, with TRBD1 as a possible D gene (6 bases). The CDR3 has 14 amino acids. The germline gives CDR1 MNHEY, CDR2 SMNVEV (reference sequence). Deletions cut 2 bases from V and 5 bases from J, with 13 bases between. The CDR3 DNA reads as TGTGCCAGCAGTTTACAGAGGGGGTCGGACGAGCAGTACTTC. Translation gives CASSLQRGSDEQYF.